These 13 T cell receptor beta chains were sequenced from one sample in a study of blood T cell repertoires in COVID-19 (dated by TCRdb to the early 2020s). The library came from the immunoSEQ multiplex PCR assay. Held by TCRdb, this immuneACCESS table contains in-frame sequences only and omits some clones. Under half of the omission traces to an unresolved V gene where checked; the cause of the rest is unknown. The sample table records 350,000 or so clones; roughly 90% of these occur just once. The ten largest clones represent around 7% of the sample. The source material was peripheral blood. The receptor source for this set is a man aged 18 to 29 with active or convalescent COVID-19.

The rearrangement uses TRBV4-3 and TRBJ1-6; 8 nucleotides match TRBD1. V was clipped by 1 base and J by 0 bases; unmatched bases: 2. The CDR3 covers 17 residues. The germline V gene encodes CDR1 LGHNA and CDR2 YSLEER. As DNA, the CDR3 is TGCGCCAGCAGCCAAGGGACAGGGAGCTCCTATAATTCACCCCTCCACTTT. Translated, it gives CASSQGTGSSYNSPLHF.

V gene TRBV3-1 (or the pseudogene TRBV3-2) combines with J gene TRBJ2-7; 8 bases match TRBD1. CDR1 and CDR2 from the germline V gene are LGHDT and YNNKEL (reference sequence). V dropped 3 bases and J dropped 7; count of bases not matched to a gene: 2. The CDR3 is made up of 12 amino acids. CDR3 region: CASSHTGGEQYF. The CDR3 nucleotides are TGTGCCAGCAGCCATACAGGGGGGGAGCAGTACTTC.

This clone has only a few counts. The J gene is TRBJ1-3, the V gene TRBV6-2 or TRBV6-3; 11 bases are a match to TRBD1. The CDR3 contains 15 residues. The V gene's germline CDR1 is MNHEY and CDR2 SVGEGT. J was trimmed by 5 bases and V by 6 bases; bases with no gene match: 6. CDR3 sequence reads: CASSQDRGPRNTIYF. The CDR3 DNA reads as TGTGCCAGCAGCCAGGACAGGGGGCCAAGAAACACCATATATTTT.

The genes are TRBV11-3 and TRBJ2-3; D is ambiguous. Deletions cut 2 bases from V and 2 bases from J, with 5 bases between. The CDR3 runs to 13 residues. Germline loops: CDR1 SGHNT, CDR2 YENEEA. The CDR3 sequence: CASSLRDTDTQYF. The CDR3 DNA reads as TGTGCCAGCAGCTTACGAGACACAGATACGCAGTATTTT.

The CDR3 reads CTSPRGAVNEQFF. The DNA for the CDR3 is TGCACCAGCCCCCGAGGAGCCGTCAATGAGCAGTTCTTC. The chain carries TRBV1 and TRBJ2-1; TRBD2, the D gene given by the table, was not confirmed from the DNA. TRBV1 is an annotated pseudogene. The CDR3 contains 13 residues.

Only a few counts were recorded for this clone. The genes are TRBV29-1 and TRBJ2-7; D is ambiguous. V shed 3 bases and J shed 3 bases, with 6 bases lying between them. This CDR3 comprises 11 residues. Germline V gene lookup returns CDR1 SQVTM and CDR2 ANQGSEA. CDR3 residues: CSVDTDYEQYF. CDR3 nucleotide sequence: TGCAGCGTTGACACAGACTACGAGCAGTACTTC.

The chain links TRBV7-7 to TRBJ2-5; 13 bases are a match to TRBD2. The germline gives CDR1 SSHAT, CDR2 FNYEAQ (reference sequence). The CDR3 sequence is 16 residues long. V shed 7 bases and J 4 bases; nucleotides not matched to a gene: 9. The CDR3 region is CASKATSGGAGETQYF. In DNA form, the CDR3 reads TGTGCCAGCAAGGCAACTAGCGGGGGGGCCGGAGAGACCCAGTACTTC.

The V call is TRBV10-3, the J call TRBJ2-1; D unclear. The CDR3 runs 11 residues. Germline CDR1 is ENHRY and CDR2 is SYGVKD. The V end lost 4 bases, the J end lost 10 bases, and 8 bases lay between the germline ends. The CDR3 DNA reads as TGTGCCATCAGTGGTAACCGGGAGCAGTTCTTC. This translates into CAISGNREQFF.

V gene TRBV6-5 combines with J gene TRBJ1-6; D not resolved. CDR3 size: 13 residues. The germline V and J ends were trimmed by 4 bases and 6 bases, with 7 bases remaining between them. In germline, CDR1 is MNHEY, CDR2 SVGAGI. CDR3 sequence (DNA): TGTGCCAGCAGTTCGCACAGTAATTCACCCCTCCACTTT. Protein sequence: CASSSHSNSPLHF.

V usage is TRBV24-1 and J usage is TRBJ2-6; no firm D call. The germline CDR1 and CDR2 sequences are KGHDR and SFDVKD. Trimming pared 2 bases from V and 2 bases from J, leaving 9 bases between. The CDR3 is made up of 16 amino acids. The chain's CDR3 is CATSDSWAPGANVLTF. CDR3 DNA sequence: TGTGCCACCAGTGATTCTTGGGCCCCTGGGGCCAACGTCCTGACTTTC.

In its sample, this clone was seen once. The chain couples TRBV28 to TRBJ2-7; 9 nucleotides line up with TRBD2. CDR3 length equals 12 residues. Unmatched junction bases numbered 1, after V lost 7 bases and J lost 3 bases. Germline CDR1 is MDHEN and CDR2 is SYDVKM. Here the CDR3 DNA reads TGTGCCAGCACGACTAGCGGCTACGAGCAGTACTTC. It yields the protein CASTTSGYEQYF.

J is TRBJ1-2 and V is TRBV9; TRBD1 matches at 8 bases. The J segment lost 5 bases and the V segment lost 4 bases, leaving 4 bases of the junction unmatched. The germline V gene encodes CDR1 SGDLS and CDR2 YYNGEE. This CDR3 has 13 amino acids. The CDR3: CASSPDREYGYTF. Here the CDR3 DNA reads TGTGCCAGCAGCCCGGACAGGGAGTATGGCTACACCTTC.

The CDR3 spells CASSQDVFQRGTDTQYF. The CDR3 nucleotides are TGTGCCAGCAGCCAAGATGTATTCCAGCGGGGCACAGATACGCAGTATTTT. The chain employs TRBV3-1 (or the pseudogene TRBV3-2) and TRBJ2-3; D perhaps matches TRBD2 (6 bases). Germline CDR1 is LGHDT and CDR2 is YNNKEL (reference sequence). Between the trimmed V and J ends, which lost 0 bases and 1 base, there was a span of 14 bases. The CDR3 is made up of 17 amino acids.